The rows below give T cell receptor beta chains drawn from one sample of a study of long-term antiretroviral therapy in people with HIV. Produced via immunoSEQ multiplex PCR; TCRdb's table is partial and in-frame only. Of 7,500 to 10,000 clones detected, roughly four fifths appear once; the ten largest clones hold about a sixth. The sample consisted of unsorted PBMCs, taken 0.7 years after starting antiretroviral therapy. The source is a man aged 40-49 years with HIV. CDR3s include the opening cysteine and the closing phenylalanine or tryptophan.

TRBJ2-1	TRBV27	CASKRGLFSYNEQFF
TRBJ2-1	TRBV9	CASSEAGVSYNEQFF
TRBJ1-1	TRBV28	CAGKGNTEAFF
TRBJ2-7	TRBV29-1	CSVAVAVSEQYF
TRBJ2-7	TRBV19	CASSPGTNGLVYEQYF
TRBJ1-3	TRBV18	CASSLTTGDSGNTIYF
TRBJ2-1	TRBV7-9	CASSLGGIGTGDNEQFF
TRBJ1-1	TRBV7-2	CASSLGPGTTEAFF
TRBJ1-1	TRBV4-2	CASSQEPTGALNTEAFF
TRBJ1-5	TRBV30	CAWKGLASNQPQHF
TRBJ1-5	TRBV19	CASSMGGTSNQPQHF
TRBJ2-1	TRBV5-1	CASRGEFGEQFF
TRBJ1-2	TRBV7-6	CASSLPGAGYYGYTF
TRBJ2-5	TRBV28	CASSPAGTGGRETQYF
TRBJ2-7	TRBV11-2	CASSSRRNQYF
TRBJ1-1	TRBV5-1	CASSLGQGALNTEAFF
TRBJ2-7	TRBV7-9	CASSLARSSDSIYEQYF
TRBJ2-2	TRBV7-7	CASSAAGVGTGELFF
TRBJ1-5	TRBV7-2	CASSPHGELTTQPQHF
TRBJ1-2	TRBV28	CASTVGGTENNYGYTF
TRBJ2-1	TRBV5-8	CASSYDSMGEQFF
TRBJ2-7	TRBV10-3	CAISESIGTPSYEQYF
TRBJ2-2	TRBV18	CASSSLAGAPSNTGELFF
TRBJ1-2	TRBV7-2	CASSLAERSNYGYTF
TRBJ2-2	TRBV4-1	CASSLTTNTGELFF
TRBJ2-5	TRBV19	CATGVGHGGETQYF
TRBJ1-5	TRBV10-3	CAISREVSNQPQHF
TRBJ2-3	TRBV27	CASRTRASTQYF
TRBJ1-1	TRBV25-1	CASSGGGGQGTEAFF
TRBJ2-3	TRBV28	CASSLPGGGTSTDTQYF
TRBJ2-1	TRBV25-1	CASSEYKGRAEQFF
TRBJ2-1	TRBV29-1	CSVEGDVSDEQFF
TRBJ2-1	TRBV5-1	CASSRRTGRTSGPYNEQFF
TRBJ2-1	TRBV5-1	CASSLDWGEGNNEQFF
TRBJ2-1	TRBV10-3	CAISDPGGLISEQFF
TRBJ2-5	TRBV5-6	CASSLQAGDETQYF
TRBJ1-1	TRBV18	CASSPDIPEAFF
TRBJ2-7	TRBV27	CASSYDRTGVGEQYF
TRBJ2-7	TRBV21-1	CASSRVDRRTSGSSYEQYF
TRBJ2-1	TRBV9	CASSVVVARRNEQFF
TRBJ2-7	TRBV5-4	CASHTGNEQYF
TRBJ1-1	TRBV14	CASSIQANTEAFF
TRBJ1-1	TRBV27	CASLREAASREAFF
TRBJ2-7	TRBV29-1	CSVSGQDAYEQYF
TRBJ2-3	TRBV29-1	CSARGARGTDTQYF
TRBJ2-6	TRBV7-2	CASSPGDGRGRSGANVLTF
TRBJ1-1	TRBV30	CAWNPGSNTEAFF
TRBJ2-7	TRBV7-9	CASSLILEEYEQYF
TRBJ1-1	TRBV5-4	CASNLGGPEAFF
TRBJ1-5	TRBV15	CATSSETTQDRVYQPQHF
TRBJ2-3	TRBV5-1	CASSYRDETDTQYF
TRBJ2-7	TRBV6-5	CASSYVGGDYEQYF
TRBJ2-3	TRBV6-5	CASKGRPLGTDTQYF